This TCR beta chain was observed in a study of shared clonotypes between healthy human individuals. PBMC DNA, left unsorted, was sequenced on ten immunoSEQ deep assay plates. TCRdb keeps only in-frame clones here, not all; method: immunoSEQ multiplex PCR. The sample shows 400,000 to 500,000 clones, around 79% of them seen only once. Researchers drew on roughly 82 million PBMCs for genomic DNA from unsorted samples. Overall study findings and caveats: Owing to a small donor count, the genetic and exposure-history diversity represented was limited.

In regard to this clone: Its antigen is currently unknown.

Sequencing was carried out using PBMCs. This TCR was sampled from a woman aged 40-49 years in good health. Some clones in this sample may be carry-over from other donors' samples.

CDR3 region: CASSLTTAQNTEAFF. CDR3 bases: TGTGCCAGCAGCTTAACAACAGCGCAGAACACTGAAGCTTTCTTT. The gene calls are TRBV7-3 and TRBJ1-1; D is ambiguous. CDR1 SGHTA and CDR2 FQGTGA come from the germline V gene. The CDR3 length is 15 residues. Between the trimmed V and J ends, which lost 0 bases and 1 base, there was a span of 9 bases.